This TCR beta chain is drawn from a study of cytomegalovirus exposure and HLA in healthy donors. This CDR3 contains 13 residues. Germline-derived CDR1 and CDR2 are MNHEY and SMNVEV (reference sequence). V gave up 7 bases and J gave up 2 bases, with 12 bases separating them. The primer mix had 60 Vbeta and 13 Jbeta primers. The table came from immunoSEQ multiplex PCR; TCRdb's copy has only in-frame clones and leaves some out. The sample shows fewer than 250,000 clones, approximately 83% of them seen only once. As regards this clone: No antigen is known for it.

General study results and limits: The study labeled around 160 TCR beta chains cytomegalovirus-associated. A later analysis linked a missense DCLRE1C variant to TCR beta V- and J-gene trimming.

This TCR came from a woman in her forties or fifties in good health and CMV-seropositive. The chain couples TRBV27 to TRBJ2-7, with a tentative D call TRBD2 (6 bases). Sequenced input: PBMCs. The CDR3: CASKLGGPYEQYF. DNA for the CDR3: TGTGCCAGCAAGCTGGGGGGTCCCTACGAGCAGTACTTC.